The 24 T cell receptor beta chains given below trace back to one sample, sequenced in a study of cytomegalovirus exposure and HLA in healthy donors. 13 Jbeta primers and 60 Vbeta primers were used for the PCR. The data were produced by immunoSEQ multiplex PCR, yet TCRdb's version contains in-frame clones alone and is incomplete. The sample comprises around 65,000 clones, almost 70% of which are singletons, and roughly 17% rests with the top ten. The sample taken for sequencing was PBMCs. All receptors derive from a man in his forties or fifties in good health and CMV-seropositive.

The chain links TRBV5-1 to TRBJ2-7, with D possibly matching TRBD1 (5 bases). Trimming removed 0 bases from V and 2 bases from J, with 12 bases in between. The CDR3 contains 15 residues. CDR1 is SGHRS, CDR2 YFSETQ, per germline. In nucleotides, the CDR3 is TGCGCCAGCAGCTTGGGTTCGTCGACAGCCTACGAGCAGTACTTC. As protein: CASSLGSSTAYEQYF.

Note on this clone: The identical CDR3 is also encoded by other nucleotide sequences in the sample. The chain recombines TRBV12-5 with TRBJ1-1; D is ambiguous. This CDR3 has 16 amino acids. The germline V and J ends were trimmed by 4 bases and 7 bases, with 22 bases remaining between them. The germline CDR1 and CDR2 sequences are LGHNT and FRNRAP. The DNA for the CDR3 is TGTGCTAGTGGTTCCAAACCCGGAGGGAGAATTGGTGAAGCTTTCTTT. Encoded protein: CASGSKPGGRIGEAFF.

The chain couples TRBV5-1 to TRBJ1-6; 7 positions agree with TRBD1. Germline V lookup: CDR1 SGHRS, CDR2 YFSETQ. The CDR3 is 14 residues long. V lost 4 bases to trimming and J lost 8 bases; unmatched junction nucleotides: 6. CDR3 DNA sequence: TGCGCCAGCAGCACCTCAGGGGGAGATTCACCCCTCCACTTT. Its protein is CASSTSGGDSPLHF.

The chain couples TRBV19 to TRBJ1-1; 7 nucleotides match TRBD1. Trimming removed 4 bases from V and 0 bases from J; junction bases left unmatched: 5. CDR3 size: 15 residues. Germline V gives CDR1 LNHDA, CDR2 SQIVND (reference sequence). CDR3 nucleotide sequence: TGTGCCAGTAGTACCCGGACAGGCTTGAACACTGAAGCTTTCTTT. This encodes CASSTRTGLNTEAFF.

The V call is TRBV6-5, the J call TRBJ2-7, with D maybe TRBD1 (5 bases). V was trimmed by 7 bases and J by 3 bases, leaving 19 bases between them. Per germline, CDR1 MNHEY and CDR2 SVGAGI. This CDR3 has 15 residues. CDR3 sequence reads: CASTLGVQVDYEQYF. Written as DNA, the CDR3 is TGTGCCAGCACCCTAGGGGTACAGGTGGACTACGAGCAGTACTTC.

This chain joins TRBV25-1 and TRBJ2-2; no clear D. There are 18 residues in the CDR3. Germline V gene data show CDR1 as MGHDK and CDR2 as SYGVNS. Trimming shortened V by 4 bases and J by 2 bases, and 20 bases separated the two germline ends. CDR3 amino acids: CASSATLSQAENTGELFF. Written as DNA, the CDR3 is TGTGCCAGCAGTGCCACCTTGTCCCAGGCCGAAAACACCGGGGAGCTGTTTTTT.

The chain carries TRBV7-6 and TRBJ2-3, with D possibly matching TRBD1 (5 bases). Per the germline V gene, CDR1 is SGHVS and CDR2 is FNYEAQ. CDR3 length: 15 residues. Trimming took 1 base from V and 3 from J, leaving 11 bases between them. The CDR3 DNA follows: TGTGCCAGCAGCTTAGACTCCCAGGGTACAGATACGCAGTATTTT. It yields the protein CASSLDSQGTDTQYF.

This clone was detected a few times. The CDR3 DNA follows: TGTGCCAGCAGTGCTAGACAGAATAGCAATCAGCCCCAGCATTTT. This gives the protein CASSARQNSNQPQHF. The chain employs TRBV2 and TRBJ1-5; D is possibly TRBD1 (5 bases). This CDR3 has 15 amino acids. Germline CDR1 is SNHLY and CDR2 is FYNNEI. Trimming removed 4 bases at V and 0 bases at J, with 10 bases between.

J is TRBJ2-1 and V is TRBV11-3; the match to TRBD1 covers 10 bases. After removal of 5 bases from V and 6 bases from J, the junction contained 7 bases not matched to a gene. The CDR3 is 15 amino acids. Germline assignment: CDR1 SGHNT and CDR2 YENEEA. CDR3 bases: TGTGCCAGCAGCCTCCGGGACAGGGGTCTCAATGAGCAGTTCTTC. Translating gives CASSLRDRGLNEQFF. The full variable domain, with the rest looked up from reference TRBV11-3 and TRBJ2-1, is EAGVVQSPRYKIIEKKQPVAFWCNPISGHNTLYWYLQNLGQGPELLIRYENEEAVDDSQLPKDRFSAERLKGVDSTLKIQPAELGDSAVYLCASSLRDRGLNEQFFGPGTRLTVL.

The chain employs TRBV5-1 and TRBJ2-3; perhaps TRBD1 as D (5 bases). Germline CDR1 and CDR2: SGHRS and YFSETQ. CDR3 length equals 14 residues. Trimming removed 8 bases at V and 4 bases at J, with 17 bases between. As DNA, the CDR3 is TGCGCCAGTGCTGGGGCAGGGATCGCAGATACGCAGTATTTT. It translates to CASAGAGIADTQYF.

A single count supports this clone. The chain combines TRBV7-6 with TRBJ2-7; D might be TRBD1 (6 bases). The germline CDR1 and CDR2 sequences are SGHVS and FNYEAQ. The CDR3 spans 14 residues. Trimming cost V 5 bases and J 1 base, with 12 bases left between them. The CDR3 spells CASSPGGGSYEQYF. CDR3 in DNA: TGTGCCAGCAGCCCTGGGGGCGGATCCTACGAGCAGTACTTC.

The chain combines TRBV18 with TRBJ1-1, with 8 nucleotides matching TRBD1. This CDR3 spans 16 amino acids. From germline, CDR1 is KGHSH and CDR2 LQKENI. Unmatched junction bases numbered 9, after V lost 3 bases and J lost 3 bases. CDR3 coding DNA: TGTGCCAGCTCACCTGGACAGGGACGGGGTCACACTGAAGCTTTCTTT. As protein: CASSPGQGRGHTEAFF.

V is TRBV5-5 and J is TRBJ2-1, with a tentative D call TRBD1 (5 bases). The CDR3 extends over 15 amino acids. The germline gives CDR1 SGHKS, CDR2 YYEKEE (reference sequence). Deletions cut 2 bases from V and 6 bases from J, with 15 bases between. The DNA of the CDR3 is TGTGCCAGCAGCTTTTCAGGGATGAACCCCAATGAGCAGTTCTTC. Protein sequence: CASSFSGMNPNEQFF.

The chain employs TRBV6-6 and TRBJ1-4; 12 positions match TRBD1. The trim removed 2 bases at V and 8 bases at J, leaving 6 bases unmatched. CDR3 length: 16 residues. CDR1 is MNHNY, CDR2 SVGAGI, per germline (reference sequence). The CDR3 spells CASSYAGQGAIEKLFF. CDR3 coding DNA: TGTGCCAGCAGTTACGCGGGACAGGGGGCAATCGAAAAACTGTTTTTT.

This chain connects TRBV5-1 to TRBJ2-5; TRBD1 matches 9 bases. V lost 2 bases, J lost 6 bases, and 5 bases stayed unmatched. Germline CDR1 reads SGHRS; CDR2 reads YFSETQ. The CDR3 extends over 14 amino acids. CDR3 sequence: CASSFRDREQTQYF. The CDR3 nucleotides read TGCGCCAGCAGCTTCCGGGACAGGGAACAGACCCAGTACTTC.

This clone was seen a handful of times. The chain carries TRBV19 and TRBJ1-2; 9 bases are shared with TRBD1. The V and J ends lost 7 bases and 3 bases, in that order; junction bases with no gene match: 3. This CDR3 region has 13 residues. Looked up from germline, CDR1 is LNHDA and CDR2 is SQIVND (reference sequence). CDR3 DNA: TGTGCCAGTACCGACAGGGGGGACTATGGCTACACCTTC. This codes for CASTDRGDYGYTF.

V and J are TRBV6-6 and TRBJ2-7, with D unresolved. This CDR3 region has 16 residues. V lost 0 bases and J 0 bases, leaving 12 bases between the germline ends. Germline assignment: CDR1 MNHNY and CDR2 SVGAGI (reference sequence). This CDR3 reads CASSYSMAEYSYEQYF. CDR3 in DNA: TGTGCCAGCAGTTACTCGATGGCGGAGTACTCCTACGAGCAGTACTTC.

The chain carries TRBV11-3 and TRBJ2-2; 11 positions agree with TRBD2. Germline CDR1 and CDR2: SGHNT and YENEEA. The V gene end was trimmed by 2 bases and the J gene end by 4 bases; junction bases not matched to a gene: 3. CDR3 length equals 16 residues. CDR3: CASSLRLAGGTGELFF. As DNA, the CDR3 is TGTGCCAGCAGCTTACGGCTAGCGGGAGGCACCGGGGAGCTGTTTTTT.

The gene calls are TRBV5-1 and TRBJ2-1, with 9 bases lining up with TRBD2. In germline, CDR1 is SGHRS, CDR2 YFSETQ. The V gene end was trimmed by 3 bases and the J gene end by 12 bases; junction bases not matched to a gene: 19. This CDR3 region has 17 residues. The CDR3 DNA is TGCGCCAGCAGCTCCAGGGGACGGGTAGCGGGAGAAGTGGTGCAGTTCTTC. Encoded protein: CASSSRGRVAGEVVQFF.

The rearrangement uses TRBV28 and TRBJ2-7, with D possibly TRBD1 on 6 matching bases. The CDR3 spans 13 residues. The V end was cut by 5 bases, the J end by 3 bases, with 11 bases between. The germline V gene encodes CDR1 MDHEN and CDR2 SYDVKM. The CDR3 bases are TGTGCCAGCAGTGCAACAGGGTTCTACGAGCAGTACTTC. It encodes CASSATGFYEQYF.

The CDR3 is CSSSGDTQYF. DNA for the CDR3: TGCAGCTCTTCCGGGGATACGCAGTATTTT. The J gene is TRBJ2-3, the V gene TRBV20-1; D is unresolved. The CDR3 is 10 amino acids. CDR1 and CDR2 (germline): DFQATT, SNEGSKA (reference sequence).

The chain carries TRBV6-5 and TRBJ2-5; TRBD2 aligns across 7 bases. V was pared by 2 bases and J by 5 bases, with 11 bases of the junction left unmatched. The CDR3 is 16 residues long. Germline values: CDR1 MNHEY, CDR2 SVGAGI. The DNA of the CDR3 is TGTGCCAGCAGTTACGCGGGAGTTTCCGGGGGGGAGACCCAGTACTTC. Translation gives CASSYAGVSGGETQYF.

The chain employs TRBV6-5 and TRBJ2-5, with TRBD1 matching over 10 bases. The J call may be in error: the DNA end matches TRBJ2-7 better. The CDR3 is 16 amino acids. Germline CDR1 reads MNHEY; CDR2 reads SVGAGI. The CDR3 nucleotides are TGTGCCAGCAGTTACTCCGGGACAGGGGCTACCTACGAGCAGTACTTC. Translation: CASSYSGTGATYEQYF.

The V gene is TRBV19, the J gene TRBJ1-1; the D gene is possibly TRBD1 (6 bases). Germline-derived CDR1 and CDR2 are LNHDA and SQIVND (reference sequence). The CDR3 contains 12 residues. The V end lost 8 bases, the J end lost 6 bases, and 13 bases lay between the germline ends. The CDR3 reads CASQLQGAEAFF. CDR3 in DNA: TGTGCCAGTCAATTACAGGGCGCTGAAGCTTTCTTT.